The sequence of this T cell receptor beta chain was determined in a study of blood T cell repertoires in COVID-19. Assay: immunoSEQ multiplex PCR; the TCRdb copy retains only in-frame clones and omits some. The data hold roughly 60,000 clones, with roughly 92% observed a single time. Trimming took off 3 bases at V and 1 base at J, with 3 bases between the two ends. Germline lookup yields CDR1 LNHDA and CDR2 SQIVND (reference sequence). The CDR3 sequence is 12 residues long. This clone was seen once. Sequencing was carried out using peripheral blood. The gene calls are TRBV19 and TRBJ1-2; D call uncertain. The TCR originated in a human donor in a cohort sampled during active COVID-19. CDR3: CASSILNYGYTF. For the CDR3, the DNA is TGTGCCAGTAGTATTCTTAACTATGGCTACACCTTC.